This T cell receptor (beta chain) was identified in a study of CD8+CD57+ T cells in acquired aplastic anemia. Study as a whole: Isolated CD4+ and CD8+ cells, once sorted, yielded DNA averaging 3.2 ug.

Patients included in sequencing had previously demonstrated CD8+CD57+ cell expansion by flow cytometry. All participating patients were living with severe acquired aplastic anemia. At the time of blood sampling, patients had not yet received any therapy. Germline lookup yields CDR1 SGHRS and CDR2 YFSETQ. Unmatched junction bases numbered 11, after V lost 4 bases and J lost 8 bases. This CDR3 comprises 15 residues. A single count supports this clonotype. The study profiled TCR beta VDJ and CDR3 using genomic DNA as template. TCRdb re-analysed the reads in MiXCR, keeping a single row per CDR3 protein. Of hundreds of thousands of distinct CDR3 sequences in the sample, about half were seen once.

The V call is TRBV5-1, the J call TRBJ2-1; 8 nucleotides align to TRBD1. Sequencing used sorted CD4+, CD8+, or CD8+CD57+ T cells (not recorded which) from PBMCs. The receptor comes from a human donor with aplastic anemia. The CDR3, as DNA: TGCGCCAGCAGCCCCCGGGACAGGAGGGCCCATGAGCAGTTCTTC. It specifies CASSPRDRRAHEQFF.